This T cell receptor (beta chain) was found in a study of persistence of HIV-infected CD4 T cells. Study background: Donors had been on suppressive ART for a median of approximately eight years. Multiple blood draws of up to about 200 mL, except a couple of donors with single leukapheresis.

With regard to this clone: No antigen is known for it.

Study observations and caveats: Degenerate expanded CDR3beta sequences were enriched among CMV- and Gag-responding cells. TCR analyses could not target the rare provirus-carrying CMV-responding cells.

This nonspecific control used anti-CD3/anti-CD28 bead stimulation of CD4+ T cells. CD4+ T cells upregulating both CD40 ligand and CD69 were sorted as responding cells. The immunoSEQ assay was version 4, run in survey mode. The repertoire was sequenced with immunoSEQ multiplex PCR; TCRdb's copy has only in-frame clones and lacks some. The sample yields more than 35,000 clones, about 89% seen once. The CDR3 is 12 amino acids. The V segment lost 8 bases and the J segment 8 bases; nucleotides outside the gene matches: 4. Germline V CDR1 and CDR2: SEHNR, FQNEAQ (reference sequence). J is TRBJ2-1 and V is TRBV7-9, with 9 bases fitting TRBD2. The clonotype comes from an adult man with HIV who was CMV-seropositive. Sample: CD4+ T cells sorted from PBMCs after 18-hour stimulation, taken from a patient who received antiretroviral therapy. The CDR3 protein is CASAAGGDEQFF. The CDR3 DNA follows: TGTGCCAGCGCAGCGGGGGGCGATGAGCAGTTCTTC.